A single TCR beta chain is shown here with its context. CDR1 and CDR2 (germline): SGHAT, FQNNGV. CDR3 length equals 17 residues. V lost 5 bases, J lost 4 bases, and 12 bases stayed unmatched. These data come from a study of blood T cell repertoires in COVID-19. Only in-frame clones appear in the TCRdb table, and some are missing; sequencing was by immunoSEQ multiplex PCR. The table has 150,000 to 200,000 clones, nearly 85% seen once. V usage is TRBV11-2 and J usage is TRBJ2-1, with TRBD1 matching 9 bases. This TCR was recovered from a woman in her thirties with acute or convalescent COVID-19. Sequenced: peripheral blood. CDR3 nucleotides: TGTGCCAGCAGCCCACGTATAGACAGGGGGAGGTACAATGAGCAGTTCTTC. The encoded protein is CASSPRIDRGRYNEQFF. Drawing the rest from reference TRBV11-2 and TRBJ2-1, the complete variable domain is EAGVAQSPRYKIIEKRQSVAFWCNPISGHATLYWYQQILGQGPKLLIQFQNNGVVDDSQLPKDRFSAERLKGVDSTLKIQPAKLEDSAVYLCASSPRIDRGRYNEQFFGPGTRLTVL.